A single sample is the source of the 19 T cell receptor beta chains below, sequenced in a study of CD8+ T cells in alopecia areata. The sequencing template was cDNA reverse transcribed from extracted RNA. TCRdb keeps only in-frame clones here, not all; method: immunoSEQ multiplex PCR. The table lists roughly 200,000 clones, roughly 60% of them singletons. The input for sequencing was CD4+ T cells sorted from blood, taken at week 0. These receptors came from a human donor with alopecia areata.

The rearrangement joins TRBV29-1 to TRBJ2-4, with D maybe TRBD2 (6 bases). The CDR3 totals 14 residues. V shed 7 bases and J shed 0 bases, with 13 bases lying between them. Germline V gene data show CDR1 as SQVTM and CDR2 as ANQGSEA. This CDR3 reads CSATEGLAKNIQYF. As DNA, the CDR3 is TGCAGCGCCACGGAGGGATTAGCCAAAAACATTCAGTACTTC.

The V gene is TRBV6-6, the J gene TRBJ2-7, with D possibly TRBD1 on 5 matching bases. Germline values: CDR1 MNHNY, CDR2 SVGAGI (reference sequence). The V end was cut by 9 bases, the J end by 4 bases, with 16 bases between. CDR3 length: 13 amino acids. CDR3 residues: CASKLRGGYEQYF. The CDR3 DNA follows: TGTGCCAGTAAGCTAAGGGGCGGATACGAGCAGTACTTC.

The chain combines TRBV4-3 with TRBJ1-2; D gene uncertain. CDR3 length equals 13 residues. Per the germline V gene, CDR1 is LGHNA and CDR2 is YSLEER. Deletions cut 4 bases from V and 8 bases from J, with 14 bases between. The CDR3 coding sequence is TGCGCCAGCAGCCCCCGGGAGGGCGAGGGCTACACCTTC. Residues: CASSPREGEGYTF.

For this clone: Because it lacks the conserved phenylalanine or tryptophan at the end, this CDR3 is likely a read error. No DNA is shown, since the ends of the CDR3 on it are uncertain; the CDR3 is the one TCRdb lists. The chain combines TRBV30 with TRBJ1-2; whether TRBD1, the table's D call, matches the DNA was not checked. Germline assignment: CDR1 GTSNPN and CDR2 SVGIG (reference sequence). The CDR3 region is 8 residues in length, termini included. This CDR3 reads CVHGQGKV.

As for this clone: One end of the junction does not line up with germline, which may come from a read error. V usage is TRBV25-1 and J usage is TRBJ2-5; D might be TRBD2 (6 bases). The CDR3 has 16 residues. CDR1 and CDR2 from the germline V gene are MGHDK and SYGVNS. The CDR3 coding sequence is TGTGCCAGCAGTTACCCTGGGGGGATGCTCCAAGGGACCCAGCACTTC. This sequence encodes CASSYPGGMLQGTQHF.

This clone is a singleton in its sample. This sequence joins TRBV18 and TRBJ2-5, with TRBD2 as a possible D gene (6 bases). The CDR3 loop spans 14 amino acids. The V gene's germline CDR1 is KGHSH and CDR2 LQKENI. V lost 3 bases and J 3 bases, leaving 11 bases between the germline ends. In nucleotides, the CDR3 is TGTGCCAGCTCACCCTCAACGGGGGAAGAGACCCAGTACTTC. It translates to CASSPSTGEETQYF.

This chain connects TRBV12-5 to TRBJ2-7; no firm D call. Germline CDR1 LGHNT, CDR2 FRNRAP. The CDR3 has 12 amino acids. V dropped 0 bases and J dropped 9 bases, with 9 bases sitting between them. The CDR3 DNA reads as TGTGCTAGTGGTTTGGTCTGGCCAGGGCAGTACTTC. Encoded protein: CASGLVWPGQYF.

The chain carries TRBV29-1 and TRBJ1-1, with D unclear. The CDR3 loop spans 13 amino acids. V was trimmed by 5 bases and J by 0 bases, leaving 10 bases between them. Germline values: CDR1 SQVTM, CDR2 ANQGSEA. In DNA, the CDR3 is TGCAGCGTTTCGACGACCATGAACACTGAAGCTTTCTTT. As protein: CSVSTTMNTEAFF.

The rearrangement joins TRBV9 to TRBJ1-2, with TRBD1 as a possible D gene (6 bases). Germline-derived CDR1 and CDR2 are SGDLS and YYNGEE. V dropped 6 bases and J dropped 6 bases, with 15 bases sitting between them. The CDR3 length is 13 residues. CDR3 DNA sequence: TGTGCCAGCACTGAGGGGGGATCCCATGGCTACACCTTC. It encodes CASTEGGSHGYTF. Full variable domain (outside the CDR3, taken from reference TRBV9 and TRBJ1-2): DSGVTQTPKHLITATGQRVTLRCSPRSGDLSVYWYQQSLDQGLQFLIQYYNGEERAKGNILERFSAQQFPDLHSELNLSSLELGDSALYFCASTEGGSHGYTFGSGTRLTVV.

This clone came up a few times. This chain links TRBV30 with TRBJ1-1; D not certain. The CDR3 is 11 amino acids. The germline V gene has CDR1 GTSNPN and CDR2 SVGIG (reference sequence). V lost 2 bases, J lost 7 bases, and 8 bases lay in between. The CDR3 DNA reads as TGTGCCTGGAGTATGAGTATTGAAGCTTTCTTT. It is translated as CAWSMSIEAFF.

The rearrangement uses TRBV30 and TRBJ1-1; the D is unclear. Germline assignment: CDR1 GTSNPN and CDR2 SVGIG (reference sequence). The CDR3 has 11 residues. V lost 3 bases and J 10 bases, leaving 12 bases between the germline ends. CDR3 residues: CAWSPSWGAFF. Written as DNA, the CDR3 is TGTGCCTGGAGCCCAAGTTGGGGAGCTTTCTTT.

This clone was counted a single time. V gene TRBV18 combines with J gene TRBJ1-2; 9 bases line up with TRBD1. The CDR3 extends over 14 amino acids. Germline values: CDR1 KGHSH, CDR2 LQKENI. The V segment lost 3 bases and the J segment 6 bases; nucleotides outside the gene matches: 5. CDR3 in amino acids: CASSPGTGLHGYTF. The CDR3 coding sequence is TGTGCCAGCTCACCCGGGACAGGGCTACATGGCTACACCTTC.

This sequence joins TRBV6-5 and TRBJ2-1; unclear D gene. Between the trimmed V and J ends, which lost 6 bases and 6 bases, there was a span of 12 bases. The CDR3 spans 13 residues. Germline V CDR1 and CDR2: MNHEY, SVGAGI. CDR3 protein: CASSPPVRNEQFF. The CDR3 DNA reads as TGTGCCAGCAGCCCCCCGGTCCGCAATGAGCAGTTCTTC.

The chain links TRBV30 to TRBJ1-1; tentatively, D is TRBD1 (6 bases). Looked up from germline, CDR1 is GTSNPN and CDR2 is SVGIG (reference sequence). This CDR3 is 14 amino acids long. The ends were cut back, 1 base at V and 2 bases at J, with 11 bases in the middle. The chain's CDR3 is CAWSGTAVNTEAFF. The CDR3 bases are TGTGCCTGGAGTGGGACAGCCGTTAACACTGAAGCTTTCTTT.

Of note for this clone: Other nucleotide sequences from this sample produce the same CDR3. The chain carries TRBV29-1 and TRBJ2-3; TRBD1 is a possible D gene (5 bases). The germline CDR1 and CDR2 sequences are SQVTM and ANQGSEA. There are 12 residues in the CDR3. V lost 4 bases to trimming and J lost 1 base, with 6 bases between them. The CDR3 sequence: CSVVGGTDTQYF. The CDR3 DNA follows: TGCAGCGTTGTAGGGGGCACAGATACGCAGTATTTT.

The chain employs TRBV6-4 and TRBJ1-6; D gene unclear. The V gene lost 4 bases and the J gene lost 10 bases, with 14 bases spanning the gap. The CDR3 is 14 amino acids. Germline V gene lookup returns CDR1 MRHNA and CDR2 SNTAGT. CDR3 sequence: CASSAGGRASPLHF. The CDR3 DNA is TGTGCCAGCAGTGCGGGAGGGAGGGCCTCACCCCTCCACTTT.

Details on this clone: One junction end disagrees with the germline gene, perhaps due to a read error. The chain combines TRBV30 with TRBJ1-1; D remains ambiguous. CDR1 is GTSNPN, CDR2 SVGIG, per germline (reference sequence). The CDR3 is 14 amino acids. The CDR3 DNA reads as TGTGCCTGGAGTTTAAGAGGGCCGAACGCTGAAGCTTTCTTT. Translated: CAWSLRGPNAEAFF. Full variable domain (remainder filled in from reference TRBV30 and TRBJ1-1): SQTIHQWPATLVQPVGSPLSLECTVEGTSNPNLYWYRQAAGRGLQLLFYSVGIGQISSEVPQNLSASRPQDRQFILSSKKLLLSDSGFYLCAWSLRGPNAEAFFGQGTRLTVV.

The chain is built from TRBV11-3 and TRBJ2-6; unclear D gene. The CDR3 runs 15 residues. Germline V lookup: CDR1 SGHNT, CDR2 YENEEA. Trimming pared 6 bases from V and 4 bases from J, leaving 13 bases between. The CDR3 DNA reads TGTGCCAGCAGTCCCATCCTTTTAGGGGCCAACGTCCTGACTTTC. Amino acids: CASSPILLGANVLTF.

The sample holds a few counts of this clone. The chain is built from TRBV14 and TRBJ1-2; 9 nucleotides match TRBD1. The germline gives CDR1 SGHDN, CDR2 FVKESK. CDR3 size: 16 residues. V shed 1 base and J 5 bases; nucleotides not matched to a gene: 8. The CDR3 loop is CASSQAGVQGAYGYTF. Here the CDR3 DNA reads TGTGCCAGCAGCCAAGCAGGAGTACAGGGGGCTTATGGCTACACCTTC.